This T cell receptor (beta chain) was documented in a study of human T cells and chemical hapten exposure. As for the study in general: Alopecia universalis, totalis or areata was present in patients who were mostly female.

In this sample, this clonotype turned up a few times. The sample's time point: pre-sensitization, week 0. Treatment given: therapeutic diphenylcyclopropenone sensitization with weekly scalp DPC. The CDR3 is 13 residues long. Germline V gene sequence: CDR1 LGHNA, CDR2 YNFKEQ. V was shortened by 4 bases and J by 9 bases, with 10 bases between the two germline ends. TCRdb reanalysed the RACE reads using MiXCR and keeps one entry per CDR3 protein. The sample includes tens of thousands of distinct CDR3 sequences, 9.4% of them seen just once. This receptor was identified in a woman aged 40-49 years with alopecia areata. Some clones in this sample may be carry-over from other donors' samples. The source was whole blood, collected in connection with sensitization to the hapten diphenylcyclopropenone (DPC). The chain recombines TRBV4-2 with TRBJ1-6; D perhaps matches TRBD1 (5 bases). The CDR3 is CASSPAGPSPLHF. The CDR3, as DNA: TGTGCCAGCAGCCCGGCAGGGCCTTCACCCCTCCACTTT.